The TCR beta chain described here comes from a study of shared clonotypes between healthy human individuals. Notes on the study in general: Across subsets, estimated richness was generally greater for naive than for memory populations. For naive CD4 cells, around 5.1% of clonotypes were shared across a handful of donors.

Measured with immunoSEQ multiplex PCR; TCRdb has only the in-frame clones, and not every one. The data show some 2.1 million clones, around 95% seen once. Remarks on this clone: As yet, its antigen is unknown.

The ends were cut back, 5 bases at V and 7 bases at J, with 12 bases in the middle. From germline, CDR1 is MGHDK and CDR2 SYGVNS. The CDR3 covers 14 residues. The rearrangement links TRBV25-1 to TRBJ1-6, with a weak D call TRBD1 (6 bases). Sequenced: naive CD4+ T cells sorted from blood. Noted subset: CD45RA+ positively selected. This receptor was obtained from a man aged 18 to 35 in good health. The CDR3 region has the DNA TGTGCCAGCAGTTCCGGGGGCCCCAATTCACCCCTCCACTTT. Translation: CASSSGGPNSPLHF.